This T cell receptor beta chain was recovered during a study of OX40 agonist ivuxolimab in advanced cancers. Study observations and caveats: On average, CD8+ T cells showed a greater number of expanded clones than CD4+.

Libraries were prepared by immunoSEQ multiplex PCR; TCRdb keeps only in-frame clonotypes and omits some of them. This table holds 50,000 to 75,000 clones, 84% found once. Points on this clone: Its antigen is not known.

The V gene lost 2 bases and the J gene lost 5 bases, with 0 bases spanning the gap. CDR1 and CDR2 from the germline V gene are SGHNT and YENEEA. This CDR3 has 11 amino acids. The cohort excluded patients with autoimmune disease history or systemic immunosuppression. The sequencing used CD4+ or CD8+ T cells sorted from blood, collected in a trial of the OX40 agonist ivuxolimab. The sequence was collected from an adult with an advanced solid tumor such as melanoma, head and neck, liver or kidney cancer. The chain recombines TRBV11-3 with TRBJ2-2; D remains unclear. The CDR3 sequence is CASSLTGELFF. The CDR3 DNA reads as TGTGCCAGCAGCTTAACCGGGGAGCTGTTTTTT.